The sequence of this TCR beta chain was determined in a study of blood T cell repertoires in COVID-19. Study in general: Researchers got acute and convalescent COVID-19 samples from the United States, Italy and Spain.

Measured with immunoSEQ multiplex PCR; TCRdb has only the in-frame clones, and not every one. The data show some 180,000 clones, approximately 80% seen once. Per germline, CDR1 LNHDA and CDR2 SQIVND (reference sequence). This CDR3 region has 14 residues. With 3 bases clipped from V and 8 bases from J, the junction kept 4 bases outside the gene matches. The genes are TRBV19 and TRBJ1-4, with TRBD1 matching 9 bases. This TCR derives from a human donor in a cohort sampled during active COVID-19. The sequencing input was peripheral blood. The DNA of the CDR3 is TGTGCCAGTAGTATCGGGACAGGGTGGGAAAAACTGTTTTTT. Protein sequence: CASSIGTGWEKLFF.